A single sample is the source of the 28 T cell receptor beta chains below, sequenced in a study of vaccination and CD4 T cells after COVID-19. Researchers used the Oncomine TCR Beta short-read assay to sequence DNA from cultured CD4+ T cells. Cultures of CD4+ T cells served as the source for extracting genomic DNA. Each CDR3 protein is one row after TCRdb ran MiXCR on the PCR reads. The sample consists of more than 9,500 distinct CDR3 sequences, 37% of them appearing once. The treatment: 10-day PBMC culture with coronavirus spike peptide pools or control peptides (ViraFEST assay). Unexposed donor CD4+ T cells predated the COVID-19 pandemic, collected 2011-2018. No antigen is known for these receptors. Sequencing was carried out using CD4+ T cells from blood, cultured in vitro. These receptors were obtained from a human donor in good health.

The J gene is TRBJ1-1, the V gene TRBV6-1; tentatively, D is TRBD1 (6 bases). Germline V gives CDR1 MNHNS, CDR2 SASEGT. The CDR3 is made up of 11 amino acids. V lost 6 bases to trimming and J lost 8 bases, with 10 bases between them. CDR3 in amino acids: CASRTQGEAFF. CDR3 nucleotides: TGTGCCAGCAGAACCCAGGGGGAAGCTTTCTTT.

For the CDR3, the DNA is TGTGCCTGGGCCGGGACAGCAGGATACTACGAGCAGTACTTC. Its translation is CAWAGTAGYYEQYF. The chain carries TRBV30 and TRBJ2-7; the match to TRBD1 covers 7 bases. In germline, CDR1 is GTSNPN, CDR2 SVGIG (reference sequence). This CDR3 has 14 amino acids. Losses at the gene ends were 5 bases for V and 3 bases for J; bases not matched to a gene: 10.

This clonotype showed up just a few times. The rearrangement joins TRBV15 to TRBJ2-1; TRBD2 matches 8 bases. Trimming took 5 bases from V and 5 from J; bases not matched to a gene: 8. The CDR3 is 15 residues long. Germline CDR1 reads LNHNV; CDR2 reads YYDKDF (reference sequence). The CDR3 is CATSVARREDNEQFF. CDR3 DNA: TGTGCCACCAGCGTGGCTCGGCGGGAGGACAATGAGCAGTTCTTC.

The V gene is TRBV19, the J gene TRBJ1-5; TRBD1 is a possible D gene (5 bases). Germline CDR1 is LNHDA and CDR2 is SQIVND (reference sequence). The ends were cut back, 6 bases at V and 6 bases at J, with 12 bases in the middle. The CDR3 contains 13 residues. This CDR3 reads CASSRGLGQPQHF. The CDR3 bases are TGTGCCAGTAGCCGGGGCCTGGGTCAGCCCCAGCATTTT.

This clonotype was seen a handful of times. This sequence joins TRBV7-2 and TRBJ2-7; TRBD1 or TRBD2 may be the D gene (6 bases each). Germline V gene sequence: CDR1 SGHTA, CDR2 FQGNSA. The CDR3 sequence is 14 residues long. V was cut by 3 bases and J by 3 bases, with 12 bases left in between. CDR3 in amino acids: CASSFARGDYEQYF. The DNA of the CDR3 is TGTGCCAGCAGCTTTGCTAGGGGGGACTACGAGCAGTACTTC. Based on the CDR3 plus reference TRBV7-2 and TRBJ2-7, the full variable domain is GAGVSQSPSNKVTEKGKDVELRCDPISGHTALYWYRQSLGQGLEFLIYFQGNSAPDKSGLPSDRFSAERTGGSVSTLTIQRTQQEDSAVYLCASSFARGDYEQYFGPGTRLTVT.

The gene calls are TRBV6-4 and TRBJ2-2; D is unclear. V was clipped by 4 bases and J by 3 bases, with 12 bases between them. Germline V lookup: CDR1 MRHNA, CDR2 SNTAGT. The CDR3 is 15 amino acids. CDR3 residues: CASSAFTGDTGELFF. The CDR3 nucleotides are TGTGCCAGCAGTGCGTTCACTGGGGACACCGGGGAGCTGTTTTTT.

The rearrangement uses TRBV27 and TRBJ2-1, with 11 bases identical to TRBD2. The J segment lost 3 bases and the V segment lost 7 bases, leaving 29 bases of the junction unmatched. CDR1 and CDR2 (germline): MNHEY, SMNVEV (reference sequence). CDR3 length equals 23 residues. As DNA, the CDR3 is TGTGCCAGCACCCCTCGGGGGGTATTAAGGACTAGCGGGTGGGCCTCTATCTACAATGAGCAGTTCTTC. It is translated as CASTPRGVLRTSGWASIYNEQFF.

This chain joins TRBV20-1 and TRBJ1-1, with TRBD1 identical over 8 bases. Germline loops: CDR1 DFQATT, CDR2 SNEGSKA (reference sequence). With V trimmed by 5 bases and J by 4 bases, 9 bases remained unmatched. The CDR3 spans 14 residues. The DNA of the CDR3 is TGCAGTGCTCGAGTCCCACAGGGGGGCACTGAAGCTTTCTTT. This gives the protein CSARVPQGGTEAFF.

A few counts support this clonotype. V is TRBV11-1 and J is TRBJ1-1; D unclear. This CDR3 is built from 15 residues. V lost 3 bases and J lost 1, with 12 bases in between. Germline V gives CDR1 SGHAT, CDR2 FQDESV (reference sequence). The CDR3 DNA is TGTGCCAGCAGCTTCGTCCCCCAGGCGAACACTGAAGCTTTCTTT. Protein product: CASSFVPQANTEAFF.

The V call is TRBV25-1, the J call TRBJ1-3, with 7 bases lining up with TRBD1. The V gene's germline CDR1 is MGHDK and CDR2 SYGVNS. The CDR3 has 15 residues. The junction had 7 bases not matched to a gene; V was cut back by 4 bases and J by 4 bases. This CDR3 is CASSGQGSPGNTIYF. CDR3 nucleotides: TGTGCCAGCAGTGGACAGGGTTCACCGGGAAACACCATATATTTT.

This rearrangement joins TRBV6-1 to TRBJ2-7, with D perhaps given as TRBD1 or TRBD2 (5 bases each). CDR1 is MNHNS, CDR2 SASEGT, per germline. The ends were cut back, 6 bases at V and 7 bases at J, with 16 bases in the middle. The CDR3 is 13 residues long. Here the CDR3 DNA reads TGTGCCAGCAGGCCGGGACGTTTCTCAGAGCAGTACTTC. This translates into CASRPGRFSEQYF.

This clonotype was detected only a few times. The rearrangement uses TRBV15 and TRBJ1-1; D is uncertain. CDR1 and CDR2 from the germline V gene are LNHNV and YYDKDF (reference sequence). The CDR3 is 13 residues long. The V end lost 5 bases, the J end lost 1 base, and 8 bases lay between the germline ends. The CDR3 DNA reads TGTGCCACCAGCGTCCGTGGGAACACTGAAGCTTTCTTT. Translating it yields CATSVRGNTEAFF.

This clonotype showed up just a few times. The DNA for the CDR3 is TGTGCCAGCAGTTATTCGCACGGGCCATCGGCTCCATACGAGCAGTACTTC. As protein: CASSYSHGPSAPYEQYF. The chain uses TRBV6-5 and TRBJ2-7; D is undetermined. The V end lost 3 bases, the J end lost 4 bases, and 22 bases lay between the germline ends. Germline lookup yields CDR1 MNHEY and CDR2 SVGAGI. The CDR3 has 17 amino acids.

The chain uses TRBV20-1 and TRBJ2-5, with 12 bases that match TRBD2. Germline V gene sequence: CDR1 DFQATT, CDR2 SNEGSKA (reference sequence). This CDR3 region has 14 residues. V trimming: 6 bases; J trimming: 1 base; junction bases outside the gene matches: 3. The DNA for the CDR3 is TGCAGTGCCATGACTAGCGGGGGCCAAGAGACCCAGTACTTC. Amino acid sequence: CSAMTSGGQETQYF.

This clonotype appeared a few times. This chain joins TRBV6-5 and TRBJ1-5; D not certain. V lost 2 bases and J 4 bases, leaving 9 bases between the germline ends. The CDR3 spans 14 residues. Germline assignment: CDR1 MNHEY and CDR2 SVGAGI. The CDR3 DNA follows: TGTGCCAGCAGTTACGGCAAGGGAAATCAGCCCCAGCATTTT. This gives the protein CASSYGKGNQPQHF.

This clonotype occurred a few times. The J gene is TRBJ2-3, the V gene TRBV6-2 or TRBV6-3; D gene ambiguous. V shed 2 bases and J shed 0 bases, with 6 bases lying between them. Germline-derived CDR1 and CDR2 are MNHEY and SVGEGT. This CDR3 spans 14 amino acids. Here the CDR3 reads CASSYTQSTDTQYF. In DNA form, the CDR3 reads TGTGCCAGCAGTTACACCCAGAGCACAGATACGCAGTATTTT.

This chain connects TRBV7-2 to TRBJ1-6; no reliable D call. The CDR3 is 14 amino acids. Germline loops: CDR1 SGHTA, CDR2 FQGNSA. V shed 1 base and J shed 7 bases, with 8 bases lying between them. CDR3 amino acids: CASSLGAWNSPLHF. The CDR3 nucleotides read TGTGCCAGCAGCTTAGGGGCCTGGAATTCACCCCTCCACTTT.

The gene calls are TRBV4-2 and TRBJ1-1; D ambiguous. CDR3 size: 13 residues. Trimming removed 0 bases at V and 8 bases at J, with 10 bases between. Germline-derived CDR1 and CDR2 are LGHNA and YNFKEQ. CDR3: CASSQDRVAEAFF. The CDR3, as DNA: TGTGCCAGCAGCCAAGATCGGGTGGCCGAAGCTTTCTTT.

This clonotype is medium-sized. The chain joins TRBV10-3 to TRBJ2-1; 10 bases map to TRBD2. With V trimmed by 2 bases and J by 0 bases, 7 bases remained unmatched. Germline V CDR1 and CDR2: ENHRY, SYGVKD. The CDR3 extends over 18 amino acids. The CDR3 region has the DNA TGTGCCATCAGTGAGGCTCTGACTAGCGGGCACTCCTACAATGAGCAGTTCTTC. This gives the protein CAISEALTSGHSYNEQFF.

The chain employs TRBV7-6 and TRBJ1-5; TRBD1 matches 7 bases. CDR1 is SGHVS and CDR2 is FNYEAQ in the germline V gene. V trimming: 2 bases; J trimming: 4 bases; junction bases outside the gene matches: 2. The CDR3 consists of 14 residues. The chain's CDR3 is CASSLRGQNQPQHF. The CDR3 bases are TGTGCCAGCAGCTTACGGGGACAGAATCAGCCCCAGCATTTT.

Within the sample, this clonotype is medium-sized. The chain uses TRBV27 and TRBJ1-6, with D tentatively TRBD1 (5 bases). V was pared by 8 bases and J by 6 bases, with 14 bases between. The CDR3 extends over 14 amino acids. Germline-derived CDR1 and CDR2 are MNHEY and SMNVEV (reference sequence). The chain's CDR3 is CASGPRVRNSPLHF. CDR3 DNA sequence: TGTGCCAGCGGCCCCAGGGTTCGTAATTCACCCCTCCACTTT.

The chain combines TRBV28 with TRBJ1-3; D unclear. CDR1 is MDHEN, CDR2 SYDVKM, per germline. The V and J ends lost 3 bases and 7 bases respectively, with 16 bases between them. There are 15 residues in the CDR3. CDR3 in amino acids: CASSLMRAEDNTIYF. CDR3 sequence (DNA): TGTGCCAGCAGTTTGATGCGGGCAGAGGACAACACCATATATTTT.

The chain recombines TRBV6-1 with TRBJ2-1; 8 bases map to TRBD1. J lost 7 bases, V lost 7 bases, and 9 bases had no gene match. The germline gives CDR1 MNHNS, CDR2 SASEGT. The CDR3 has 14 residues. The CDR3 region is CASIGQGMRNEQFF. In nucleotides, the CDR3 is TGTGCCAGCATCGGACAGGGAATGAGGAATGAGCAGTTCTTC.

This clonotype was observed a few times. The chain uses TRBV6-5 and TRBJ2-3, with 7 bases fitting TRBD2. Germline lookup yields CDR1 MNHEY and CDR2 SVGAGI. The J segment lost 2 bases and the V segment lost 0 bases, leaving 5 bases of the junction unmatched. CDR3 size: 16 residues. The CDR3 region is CASSYSMLAVTDTQYF. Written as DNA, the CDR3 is TGTGCCAGCAGTTACTCGATGCTAGCGGTCACAGATACGCAGTATTTT.

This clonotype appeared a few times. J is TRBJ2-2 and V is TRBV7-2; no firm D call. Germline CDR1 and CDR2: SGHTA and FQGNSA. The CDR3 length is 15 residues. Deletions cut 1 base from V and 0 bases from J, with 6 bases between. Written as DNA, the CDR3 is TGTGCCAGCAGCTTAGTCAGGCCGAACACCGGGGAGCTGTTTTTT. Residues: CASSLVRPNTGELFF.

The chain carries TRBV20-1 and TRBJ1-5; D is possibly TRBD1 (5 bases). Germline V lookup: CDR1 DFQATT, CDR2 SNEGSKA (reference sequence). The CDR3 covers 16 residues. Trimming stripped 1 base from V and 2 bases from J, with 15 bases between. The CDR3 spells CSARAGGVGGNQPQHF. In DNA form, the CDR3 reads TGCAGTGCTAGAGCTGGAGGGGTTGGTGGCAATCAGCCCCAGCATTTT.

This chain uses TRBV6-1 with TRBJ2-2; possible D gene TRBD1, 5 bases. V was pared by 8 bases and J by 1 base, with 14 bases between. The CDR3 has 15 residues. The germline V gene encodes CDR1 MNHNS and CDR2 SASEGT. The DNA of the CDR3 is TGTGCCAGCTTTAGTCCAGGGCTGAACACCGGGGAGCTGTTTTTT. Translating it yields CASFSPGLNTGELFF.

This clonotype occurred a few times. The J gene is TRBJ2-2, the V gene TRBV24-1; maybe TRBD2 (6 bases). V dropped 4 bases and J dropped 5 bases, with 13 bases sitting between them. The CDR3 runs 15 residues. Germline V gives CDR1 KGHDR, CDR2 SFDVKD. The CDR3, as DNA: TGTGCCACCAGTGACCCGAGGAGGGGAACCGGGGAGCTGTTTTTT. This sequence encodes CATSDPRRGTGELFF.